These T cell receptor beta chains were read from a single sample in a study of T cell responses to AZD1222 COVID-19 vaccine. Only in-frame clones appear in the TCRdb table, and some are missing; sequencing was by immunoSEQ multiplex PCR. Here the sample spans over 95,000 clones, approximately 90% being singletons. The sample consisted of peripheral blood, taken on day 0 of AZD1222 vaccination. Receptors were obtained from an adult in good health. Each CDR3 is given with its conserved first and last residue. D genes are given only for firm matches. Size tells how often a clone was seen (once, few, many) or the class of an expanded clone, and some rows leave it out.

V gene,D gene,clone size,J gene,CDR3 DNA,CDR3 protein
TRBV28,NA,NA,TRBJ2-7,TGTGCCAGCACCCCTTCGGGGGGCCCCTCCTACGAGCAGTACTTC,CASTPSGGPSYEQYF
TRBV11-3,TRBD1,NA,TRBJ2-1,TGTGCCAGCAGCTTAGGGGGGGACAGGTCCTACAATGAGCAGTTCTTC,CASSLGGDRSYNEQFF
TRBV5-4,NA,NA,TRBJ1-4,TGTGCCAGCAGCCTCGGACGGGGACTTGGGGAAAAACTGTTTTTT,CASSLGRGLGEKLFF
TRBV3-1/TRBV3-2,NA,NA,TRBJ1-3,TGTGCCAGCACCCACACGAGCTCTGGAAACACCATATATTTT,CASTHTSSGNTIYF
TRBV5-4,TRBD2,NA,TRBJ2-1,TGTGCCAGCAGTTTACCACTAGCGGGAGGAAAGAATGAGCAGTTCTTC,CASSLPLAGGKNEQFF
TRBV7-3,NA,NA,TRBJ1-5,TGTGCCAGCAGCTTAATTGTGACATTCAGCAATCAGCCCCAGCATTTT,CASSLIVTFSNQPQHF
TRBV19,NA,NA,TRBJ1-1,TGTGCCAGCAAAGTGGTGGCTAACACTGAAGCTTTCTTT,CASKVVANTEAFF
TRBV6-5,NA,NA,TRBJ1-1,TGTGCCAGCAGCTCTCGGGTCCCCGAGGGCACTGAAGCTTTCTTT,CASSSRVPEGTEAFF
TRBV18,NA,NA,TRBJ2-1,TGTGCCAGCCTCACATCCCGGGAGCCCCATACCTACAATGAGCAGTTCTTC,CASLTSREPHTYNEQFF
TRBV3-1/TRBV3-2,NA,NA,TRBJ2-1,TGTGCCAGCAGCCAAGAGACAGGATCCTACAATGAGCAGTTCTTC,CASSQETGSYNEQFF
TRBV30,TRBD1,NA,TRBJ1-4,TGTGCCTGTTTGAGGGGGCAGCTTAATGAAAAACTGTTTTTT,CACLRGQLNEKLFF
TRBV4-1,NA,NA,TRBJ1-3,TGCGCCAGCAGCCAAGTCTCTTACCCGGGTTCTGGAAACACCATATATTTT,CASSQVSYPGSGNTIYF
TRBV19,NA,NA,TRBJ1-2,TGTGCCAGTCTACCGGGCCTCGTCTCCTATGGCGGCTACACCTTC,CASLPGLVSYGGYTF
TRBV19,TRBD1,NA,TRBJ1-1,TGTGCCAGTAGTATACAACAGGGGAACGCTTTCTTT,CASSIQQGNAFF
TRBV14,NA,once,TRBJ2-5,TGTGCCAGCAGCCATGGCCATGGACTGAGACAAGAGACCCAGTACTTC,CASSHGHGLRQETQYF
TRBV11-1,TRBD1,NA,TRBJ1-4,TGTGCCAGCAGCAACAGGGGAGCTAATGAAAAACTGTTTTTT,CASSNRGANEKLFF
TRBV19,TRBD2,NA,TRBJ2-7,TGTGCCAGTAGTATGTCACTAGCGGGAGCCTACGAGCAGTACTTC,CASSMSLAGAYEQYF
TRBV5-1,NA,NA,TRBJ2-1,TGCGCCAGCAGCTCGTCGGACAGGAGGGGCAATGAGCAGTTCTTC,CASSSSDRRGNEQFF
TRBV23-1,TRBD2,NA,TRBJ2-2,TGCGCCAGTTGGGGGGAGGGGAACACCGGGGAGCTGTTTTTT,CASWGEGNTGELFF
TRBV27,TRBD1,NA,TRBJ1-4,TGTGCCAGCAGCACGGACAGGACGAATGAAAAACTGTTTTTT,CASSTDRTNEKLFF
TRBV5-4,NA,NA,TRBJ1-1,TGTGCCAGCAGCTTGGTGCGGGGTACGAACACTGAAGCTTTCTTT,CASSLVRGTNTEAFF
TRBV19,NA,NA,TRBJ2-6,TGTGCCAGTAGCGCAGCGGGTGGTTCTGGGGCCAACGTCCTGACTTTC,CASSAAGGSGANVLTF
TRBV7-2,TRBD2,NA,TRBJ2-7,TGTGCCAGCAGCACCACTAGCGGGCTCTCCTACGAGCAGTACTTC,CASSTTSGLSYEQYF
TRBV18,TRBD2,NA,TRBJ2-3,TGTGCCAGCTCACCTTCCCTGACTAGCGGAAACACAGATACGCAGTATTTT,CASSPSLTSGNTDTQYF
TRBV19,TRBD1,once,TRBJ2-5,TGTGCCAGTAGTACCAACAGGGGGCTGAGGGAGACCCAGTACTTC,CASSTNRGLRETQYF
TRBV3-1/TRBV3-2,NA,NA,TRBJ2-1,TGTGCCAGCAGCGTGGACAGACGCAATGAGCAGTTCTTC,CASSVDRRNEQFF
TRBV30,TRBD1,few,TRBJ1-1,TGTGCCTGGAGTCCCGGACAGGGCGACACTGAAGCTTTCTTT,CAWSPGQGDTEAFF
TRBV30,NA,NA,TRBJ1-2,TGTGCCTCTCGAGGAGGAGGGTATGGAGCTAACTATGGCTACACCTTC,CASRGGGYGANYGYTF
TRBV3-1/TRBV3-2,TRBD1,NA,TRBJ2-1,TGTGCCAGCAGCCCCACCGGGACAGGATATTACAATGAGCAGTTCTTC,CASSPTGTGYYNEQFF
TRBV2,NA,NA,TRBJ1-2,TGTGCCAGCAGCCGCCTGGGCAGGGGCCACGATGGCTACACCTTC,CASSRLGRGHDGYTF
TRBV27,TRBD1,NA,TRBJ2-1,TGTGCCAGCAGTTGGGGACAGGGGCGAGTAAAATACAATGAGCAGTTCTTC,CASSWGQGRVKYNEQFF
TRBV6-5,TRBD1,medium-sized,TRBJ1-6,TGTGCCAGCAGTACTGGGACAGGAGAATCACCCCTCCACTTT,CASSTGTGESPLHF
TRBV3-1/TRBV3-2,NA,few,TRBJ2-7,TGTGCCAGCAGCCAGGCCTACGAGCAGTACTTC,CASSQAYEQYF
TRBV3-1/TRBV3-2,NA,NA,TRBJ1-2,TGTGCCAGCAGCCAAGAAGCACAGGGCTATGGCTACACCTTC,CASSQEAQGYGYTF
TRBV6-2/TRBV6-3,TRBD1,NA,TRBJ1-2,TGTGCCAGCAGTTACCGGGGACAGGGGGTGTATGGCTACACCTTC,CASSYRGQGVYGYTF
TRBV6-1,TRBD1,few,TRBJ1-4,TGTGCCAGCAGTGAAGGACAGGGGGGAAGAGAAAAACTGTTTTTT,CASSEGQGGREKLFF
TRBV6-2/TRBV6-3,TRBD1,NA,TRBJ2-1,TGTGCCAGCAGTTCCGGACAGGGGGTCAACAATGAGCAGTTCTTC,CASSSGQGVNNEQFF
TRBV11-3,NA,NA,TRBJ1-1,TGTGCCAGCAGCCAGAAACACAGGAGTGAAGCTTTCTTT,CASSQKHRSEAFF
TRBV9,TRBD2,NA,TRBJ2-5,TGTGCCAGCAGCGTAGCGGGGGGGATTAAAGAGACCCAGTACTTC,CASSVAGGIKETQYF
TRBV3-1/TRBV3-2,NA,NA,TRBJ2-3,TGTGCCAGCAGCCAATCTTCGAGCACAGATACGCAGTATTTT,CASSQSSSTDTQYF
TRBV6-2/TRBV6-3,NA,NA,TRBJ2-1,TGTGCCAGCAGTTACTCGATTCATGAGGTCACCTACAATGAGCAGTTCTTC,CASSYSIHEVTYNEQFF
TRBV4-1,NA,NA,TRBJ1-2,TGCGCCAGCAGCCAAGCACTCCGGCCCAGGGATGGCTACACCTTC,CASSQALRPRDGYTF
TRBV5-1,NA,NA,TRBJ2-2,TGCGCCAGCAGCTGGGGACAGAACACCGGGGAGCTGTTTTTT,CASSWGQNTGELFF
TRBV30,NA,NA,TRBJ1-1,TGTGCCTGGAGTTTCACTTCTGGCACTGAAGCTTTCTTT,CAWSFTSGTEAFF
TRBV7-9,NA,NA,TRBJ2-3,TGTGCCAGCAGCACAATCACAGATACGCAGTATTTT,CASSTITDTQYF
TRBV5-4,TRBD2,NA,TRBJ2-7,TGTGCCAGCAGCGCCGGGACTAGCTACGAGCAGTACTTC,CASSAGTSYEQYF
TRBV6-5,NA,NA,TRBJ1-3,TGTGCCAGCAGCCTGCGGTCTCGCTCTGGAAACACCATATATTTT,CASSLRSRSGNTIYF